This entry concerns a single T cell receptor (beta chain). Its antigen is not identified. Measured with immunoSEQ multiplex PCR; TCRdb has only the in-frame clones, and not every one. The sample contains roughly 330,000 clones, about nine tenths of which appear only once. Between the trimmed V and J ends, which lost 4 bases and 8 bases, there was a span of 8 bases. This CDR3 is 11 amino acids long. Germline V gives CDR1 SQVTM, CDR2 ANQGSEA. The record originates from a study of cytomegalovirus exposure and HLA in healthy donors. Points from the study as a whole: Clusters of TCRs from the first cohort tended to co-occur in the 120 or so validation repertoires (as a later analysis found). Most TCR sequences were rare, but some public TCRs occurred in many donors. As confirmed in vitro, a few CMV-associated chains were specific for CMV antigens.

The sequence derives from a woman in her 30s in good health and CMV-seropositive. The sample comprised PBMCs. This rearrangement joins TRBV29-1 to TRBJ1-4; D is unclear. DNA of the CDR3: TGCAGCGTTGTTTTCGAAGAAAAACTGTTTTTT. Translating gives CSVVFEEKLFF.